This T cell receptor beta chain emerged from a study of blood T cells in healthy people across ages (dated by TCRdb to 2014 to 2015). In the study overall: In model experiments, template switching captured about one uniquely barcoded TCR beta cDNA molecule for every two T cells. Using deep sequencing normalized with unique cDNA molecular identifiers, the study measured how TCR beta repertoire diversity changes with age. The donors were split into four age groups: young (average 16 years), middle-aged (nearly 40), aged (about 62) and long-lived (approximately 80). For two donors (one aged 18 to 30 and one aged 80 or older), the study analyzed two additional independent replicas of 1 million unique cDNA reads from the same blood draw. Donors of different ages were randomly distributed across sequencing lanes to avoid experimental bias. The study at large found these results: Estimates of total diversity from one million sequenced T cells were regarded as lower bounds and underestimates. As age increased, observed TCR beta diversity per million T cells dropped in a roughly linear way, and a significant reduction was already evident by age 40. Donor CMV infection status was unknown, potentially confounding age-related changes in expanded clonotypes. There was a strong correlation between observed TCR beta diversity and the percentage of naive T cells measured by flow cytometry. Conclusive comparison of naive and antigen-experienced compartments was prevented by the profiling of bulk unsorted PBMCs. Compared with the aged group, more naive CD4+ T cells, fewer expanded clones and increased TCR diversity were shown by the long-lived group, suggesting age selection.

The V end loses 3 bases and the J end loses 1 base, and a stretch of 17 bases separates them. From the germline V gene, CDR1 is SGHVS and CDR2 is FNYEAQ. Measured from the cysteine to the phenylalanine, the CDR3 is 17 residues long. Only the CDR3 region is kept as DNA, spanning 51 bases read in frame from base 1. Donors were 35 to 40 systemically healthy Caucasian individuals from Russia aged roughly 6 to 90 years. Each donor gave approximately 9.3 milliliters of peripheral blood, collected into EDTA-treated Vacutainer tubes. Ficoll-Paque density-gradient centrifugation was used to isolate PBMCs, with at least 6.5 million per sample. Trizol reagent was used to extract total RNA from the PBMCs, yielding at least 6 micrograms per sample. Naive CD45RAhigh/CD27high T cell percentages were measured by flow cytometry on a PBMC aliquot from every donor. With respect to this clonotype: The antigen it recognizes is unknown. No clone much larger than this one lies a single base away; base qualities are absent.

Receptor libraries were prepared by 5' RACE. Instrument on record: Illumina HiSeq 2500. The second PCR ran for about 7 to 11 cycles and used a J-beta primer mix along with a sample-barcoded 5' primer. A unique molecular identifier was introduced onto each TCR beta cDNA molecule by a template-switch 5' adaptor carrying 12 random nucleotides. Each sample yielded at least 2.5 million CDR3-containing paired-end reads. All of the RNA was converted into first-strand cDNA using the Mint cDNA synthesis kit, with a TRBC-specific oligonucleotide serving as the primer. After uracil-DNA glycosylase treatment, a first 18-cycle PCR used universal primers M1SS and BC2_uni_R on all cDNA. As for how the authors treated the data: For normalization, 1 million high-quality reads were randomly selected from each sample, with every read carrying a distinct molecular identifier. Instead of being binned into consensus sequences, reads that shared molecular identifiers were thrown out. MiTCR, set to a Q25 quality threshold and the strictest error-elimination algorithm, was used for CDR3 identification, clonotype clustering and error correction. A nonparametric unseen species model with Euler transformation was used to estimate a lower bound on total TCR beta diversity. The public reads were reprocessed in TCRdb via fastp at Q25 and MiXCR, keeping in-frame beta chains. Duplicate CDR3 protein sequences are folded into a single record with the most common DNA and genes. Here the V and J calls rest on TCRdb's processing, not on the authors' analysis. The sample data list hundreds of thousands of distinct CDR3 sequences, and more than 50% of these were observed just once. The top ten clonotypes cover 25% to 30% of the sample.

The clonotype was recovered from a man aged 35 to 55 in good health. Material for sequencing was blood. The chain is made from TRBV7-6 and TRBJ2-3, with TRBD1 tentatively as D gene (6 bases match). For the CDR3, the sequence is CASSFGSIGQRTDTQYF. DNA sequence: TGTGCCAGCAGCTTCGGGTCCATAGGACAGCGCACAGATACGCAGTATTTT.